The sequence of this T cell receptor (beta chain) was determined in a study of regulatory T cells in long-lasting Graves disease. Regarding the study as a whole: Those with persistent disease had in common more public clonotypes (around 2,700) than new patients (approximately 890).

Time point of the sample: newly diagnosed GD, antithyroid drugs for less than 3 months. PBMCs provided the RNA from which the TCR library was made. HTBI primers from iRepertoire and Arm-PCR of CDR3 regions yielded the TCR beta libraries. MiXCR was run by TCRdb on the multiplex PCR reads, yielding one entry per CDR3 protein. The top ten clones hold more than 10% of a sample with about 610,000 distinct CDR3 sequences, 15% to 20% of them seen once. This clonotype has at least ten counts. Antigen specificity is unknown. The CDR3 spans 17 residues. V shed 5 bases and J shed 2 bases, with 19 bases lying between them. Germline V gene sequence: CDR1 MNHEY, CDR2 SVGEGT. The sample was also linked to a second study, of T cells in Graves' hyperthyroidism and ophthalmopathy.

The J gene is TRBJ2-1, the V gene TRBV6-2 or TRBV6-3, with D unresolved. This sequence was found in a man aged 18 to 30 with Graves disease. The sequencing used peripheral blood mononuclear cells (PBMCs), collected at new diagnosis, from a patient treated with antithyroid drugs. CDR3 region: CASSELQPGQAYNEQFF. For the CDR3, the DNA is TGTGCCAGCAGTGAATTACAGCCTGGTCAGGCCTACAATGAGCAGTTCTTC.